Presented here are 5 T cell receptor beta chains from one specimen sequenced in a study of post-analysis software for immune sequencing data. Study-wide results and caveats: Five or six TRBV segments, TRBV5-6, TRBV5-1 and TRBV20-1 among them, were found more frequent in patients than controls.

These receptors have no identified antigens. Unique molecular identifiers were carried by the TCR beta cDNA libraries. Using its own MiXCR run on the PCR reads, TCRdb lists one record per CDR3 protein. The sample has fewer than 850,000 distinct CDR3 sequences; roughly 29% are singletons. The source material was blood. These receptors came from a girl aged 5-17 years with multiple sclerosis.

As for this clonotype: The junction differs from germline at one of its ends, possibly a read error. This chain connects TRBV6-2 or TRBV6-3 to TRBJ1-2, with D uncertain. Germline values: CDR1 MNHEY, CDR2 SVGEGT. The CDR3 runs 14 residues. The CDR3 here is CASTPDADNCGYTF. The CDR3 DNA follows: TGTGCCAGCACCCCGGACGCTGACAACTGTGGCTACACCTTC.

A few counts support this clonotype. The chain carries TRBV7-2 and TRBJ2-1; D gene unclear. V was pared by 3 bases and J by 2 bases, with 5 bases between. Germline V gene lookup returns CDR1 SGHTA and CDR2 FQGNSA. The CDR3 runs to 13 residues. In nucleotides, the CDR3 is TGTGCCAGCAGCTTGACAACCTACAATGAGCAGTTCTTC. This codes for CASSLTTYNEQFF.

This clonotype was seen a handful of times. This chain uses TRBV10-2 with TRBJ2-1; the match to TRBD2 covers 7 bases. There are 15 residues in the CDR3. Per germline, CDR1 WSHSY and CDR2 SAAADI. The V gene end was trimmed by 7 bases and the J gene end by 0 bases; junction bases not matched to a gene: 6. The CDR3 reads CASTPRGSSYNEQFF. CDR3 nucleotides: TGCGCCAGCACCCCGCGCGGGAGCTCCTACAATGAGCAGTTCTTC.

The table lists this clonotype with a few counts. V is TRBV5-1 and J is TRBJ1-1, with D possibly TRBD1 on 6 matching bases. V was pared by 3 bases and J by 0 bases, with 9 bases between. The CDR3 is 14 amino acids. From germline, CDR1 is SGHRS and CDR2 YFSETQ. The CDR3 region is CASSSDSMNTEAFF. CDR3 coding DNA: TGCGCCAGCAGCTCGGACAGCATGAACACTGAAGCTTTCTTT.

V gene TRBV28 combines with J gene TRBJ2-1, with 9 bases fitting TRBD2. There are 12 residues in the CDR3. After removal of 1 base from V and 15 bases from J, the junction contained 4 bases not matched to a gene. The germline V gene has CDR1 MDHEN and CDR2 SYDVKM. The CDR3 DNA reads TGTGCCAGCAGTTTATTCCTAGCGGGGTGGTTCTTC. This sequence encodes CASSLFLAGWFF.